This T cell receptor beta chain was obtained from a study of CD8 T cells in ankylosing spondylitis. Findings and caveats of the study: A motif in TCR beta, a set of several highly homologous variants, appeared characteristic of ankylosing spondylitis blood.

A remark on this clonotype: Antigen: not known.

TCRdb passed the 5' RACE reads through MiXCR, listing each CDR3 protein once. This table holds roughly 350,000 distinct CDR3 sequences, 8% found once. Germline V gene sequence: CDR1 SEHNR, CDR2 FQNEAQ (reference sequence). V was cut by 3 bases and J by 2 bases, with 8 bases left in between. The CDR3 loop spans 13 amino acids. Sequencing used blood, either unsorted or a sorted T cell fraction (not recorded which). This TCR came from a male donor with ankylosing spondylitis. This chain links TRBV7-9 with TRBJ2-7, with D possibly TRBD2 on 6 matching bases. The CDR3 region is CASSFRGTYEQYF. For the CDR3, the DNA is TGTGCCAGCAGCTTCCGGGGGACCTACGAGCAGTACTTC.